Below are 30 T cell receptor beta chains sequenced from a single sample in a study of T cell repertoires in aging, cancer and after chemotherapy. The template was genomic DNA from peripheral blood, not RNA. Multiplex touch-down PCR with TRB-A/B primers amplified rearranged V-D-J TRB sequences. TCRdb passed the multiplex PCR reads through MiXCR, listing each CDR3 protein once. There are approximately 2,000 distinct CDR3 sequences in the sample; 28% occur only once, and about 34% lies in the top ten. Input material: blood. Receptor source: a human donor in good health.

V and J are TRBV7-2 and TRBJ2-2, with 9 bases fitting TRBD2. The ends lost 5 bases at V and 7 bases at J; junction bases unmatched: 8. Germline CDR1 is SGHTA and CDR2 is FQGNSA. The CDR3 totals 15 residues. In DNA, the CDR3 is TGTGCCAGCAGCCCGGGACTAGCTCTTTACGGGGAGCTGTTTTTT. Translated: CASSPGLALYGELFF.

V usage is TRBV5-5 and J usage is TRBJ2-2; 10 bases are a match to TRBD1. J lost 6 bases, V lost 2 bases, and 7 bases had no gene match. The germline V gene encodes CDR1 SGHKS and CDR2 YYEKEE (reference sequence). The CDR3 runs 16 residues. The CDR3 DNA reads TGTGCCAGCAGCTTCCGGGGACAGGGGTTCCCCGGGGAGCTGTTTTTT. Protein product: CASSFRGQGFPGELFF.

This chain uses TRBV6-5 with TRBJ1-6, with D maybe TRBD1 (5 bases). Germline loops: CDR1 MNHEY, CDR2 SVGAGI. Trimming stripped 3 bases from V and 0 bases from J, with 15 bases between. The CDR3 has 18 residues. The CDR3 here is CASSYRDRWSSYNSPLHF. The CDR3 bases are TGTGCCAGCAGTTATCGGGACCGATGGAGCTCCTATAATTCACCCCTCCACTTT.

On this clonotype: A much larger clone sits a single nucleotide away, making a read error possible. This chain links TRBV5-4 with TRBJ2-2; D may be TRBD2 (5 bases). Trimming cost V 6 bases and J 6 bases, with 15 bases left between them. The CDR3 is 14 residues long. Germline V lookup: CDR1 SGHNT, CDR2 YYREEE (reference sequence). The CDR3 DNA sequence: TGTGCCAGCAAACCCGGAGGTTTCCCCGGGGAGCTGTTTTTT. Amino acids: CASKPGGFPGELFF.

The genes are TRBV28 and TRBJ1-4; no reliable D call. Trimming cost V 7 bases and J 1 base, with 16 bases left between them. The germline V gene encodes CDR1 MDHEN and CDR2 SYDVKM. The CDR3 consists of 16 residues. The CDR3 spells CASNPQEEGTNEKLFF. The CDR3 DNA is TGTGCCAGCAATCCCCAAGAGGAGGGAACTAATGAAAAACTGTTTTTT.

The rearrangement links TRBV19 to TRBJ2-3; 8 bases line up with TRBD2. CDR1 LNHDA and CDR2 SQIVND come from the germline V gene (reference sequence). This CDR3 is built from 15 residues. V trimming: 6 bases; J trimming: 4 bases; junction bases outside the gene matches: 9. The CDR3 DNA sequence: TGTGCCAGTAGGGATCGGGGGGGCCAGTCAGATACGCAGTATTTT. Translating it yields CASRDRGGQSDTQYF.

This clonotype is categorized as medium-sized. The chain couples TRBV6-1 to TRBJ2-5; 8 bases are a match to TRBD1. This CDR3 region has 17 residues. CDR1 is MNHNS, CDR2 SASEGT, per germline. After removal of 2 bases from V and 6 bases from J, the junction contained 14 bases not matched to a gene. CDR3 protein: CASSEWGAGQGFQTQYF. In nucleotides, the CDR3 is TGTGCCAGCAGTGAATGGGGGGCTGGACAGGGTTTTCAGACCCAGTACTTC.

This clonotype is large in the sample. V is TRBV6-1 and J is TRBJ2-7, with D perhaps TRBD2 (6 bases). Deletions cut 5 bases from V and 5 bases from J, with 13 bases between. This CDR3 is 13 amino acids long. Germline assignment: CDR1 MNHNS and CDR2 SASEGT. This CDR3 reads CASSTAGRNEQYF. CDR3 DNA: TGTGCCAGCAGTACCGCAGGGAGGAACGAGCAGTACTTC.

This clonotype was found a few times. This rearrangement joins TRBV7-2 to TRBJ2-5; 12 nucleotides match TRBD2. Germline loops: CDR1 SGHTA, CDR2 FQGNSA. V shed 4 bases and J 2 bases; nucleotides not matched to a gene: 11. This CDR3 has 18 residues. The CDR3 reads CASSYKLAGGTIQETQYF. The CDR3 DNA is TGTGCCAGCAGCTATAAACTAGCGGGGGGAACAATACAAGAGACCCAGTACTTC.

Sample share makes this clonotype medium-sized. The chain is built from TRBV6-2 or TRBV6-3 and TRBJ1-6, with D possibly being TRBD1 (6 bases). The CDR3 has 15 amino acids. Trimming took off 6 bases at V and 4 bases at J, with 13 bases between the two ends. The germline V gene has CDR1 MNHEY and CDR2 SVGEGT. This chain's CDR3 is CASSLSDRYNSPLHF. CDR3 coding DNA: TGTGCCAGCAGCTTGTCGGACAGATATAATTCACCCCTCCACTTT.

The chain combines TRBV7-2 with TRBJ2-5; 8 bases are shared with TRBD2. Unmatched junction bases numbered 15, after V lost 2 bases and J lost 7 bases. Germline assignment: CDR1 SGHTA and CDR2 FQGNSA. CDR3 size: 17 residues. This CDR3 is CASSLMSRGTSLGTQYF. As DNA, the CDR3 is TGTGCCAGCAGCTTAATGTCACGAGGGACTAGTTTGGGGACCCAGTACTTC.

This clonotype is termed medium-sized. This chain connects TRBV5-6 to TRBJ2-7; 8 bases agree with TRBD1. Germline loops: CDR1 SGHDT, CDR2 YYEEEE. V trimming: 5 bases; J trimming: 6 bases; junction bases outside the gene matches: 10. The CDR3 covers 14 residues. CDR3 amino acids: CASRSGTGVGEQYF. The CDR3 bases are TGTGCCAGCAGGTCCGGGACAGGAGTCGGCGAGCAGTACTTC.

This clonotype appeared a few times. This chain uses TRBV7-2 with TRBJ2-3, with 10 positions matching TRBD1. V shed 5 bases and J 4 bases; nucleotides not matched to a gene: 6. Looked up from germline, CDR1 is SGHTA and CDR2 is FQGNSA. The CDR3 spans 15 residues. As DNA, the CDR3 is TGTGCCAGCAGCGCCCAGACAGGGGGCCCAGATACGCAGTATTTT. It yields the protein CASSAQTGGPDTQYF. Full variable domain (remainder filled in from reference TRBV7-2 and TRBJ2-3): GAGVSQSPSNKVTEKGKDVELRCDPISGHTALYWYRQSLGQGLEFLIYFQGNSAPDKSGLPSDRFSAERTGGSVSTLTIQRTQQEDSAVYLCASSAQTGGPDTQYFGPGTRLTVL.

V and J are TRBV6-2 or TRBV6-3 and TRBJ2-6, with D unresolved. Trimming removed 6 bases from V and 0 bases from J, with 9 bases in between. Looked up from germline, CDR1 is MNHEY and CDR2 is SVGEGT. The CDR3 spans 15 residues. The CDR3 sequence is CASRRGLSGANVLTF. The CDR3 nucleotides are TGTGCCAGCAGAAGAGGCCTCTCTGGGGCCAACGTCCTGACTTTC.

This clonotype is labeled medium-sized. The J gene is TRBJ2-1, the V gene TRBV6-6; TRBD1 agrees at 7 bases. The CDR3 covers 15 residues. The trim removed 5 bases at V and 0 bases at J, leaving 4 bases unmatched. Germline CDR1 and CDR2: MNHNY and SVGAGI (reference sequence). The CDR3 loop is CASSTGQPSYNEQFF. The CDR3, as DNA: TGTGCCAGCAGTACGGGACAGCCCTCCTACAATGAGCAGTTCTTC.

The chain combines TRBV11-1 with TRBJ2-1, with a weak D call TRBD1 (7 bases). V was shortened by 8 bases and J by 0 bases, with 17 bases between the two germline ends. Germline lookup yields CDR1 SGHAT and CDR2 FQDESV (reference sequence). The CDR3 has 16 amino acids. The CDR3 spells CASVFAGQPSYNEQFF. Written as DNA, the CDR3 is TGTGCCAGCGTCTTTGCGGGACAGCCCTCCTACAATGAGCAGTTCTTC.

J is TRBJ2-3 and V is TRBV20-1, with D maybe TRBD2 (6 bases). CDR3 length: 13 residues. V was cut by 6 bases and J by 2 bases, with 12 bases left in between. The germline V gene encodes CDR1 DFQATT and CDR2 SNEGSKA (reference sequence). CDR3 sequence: CSARLDYTDTQYF. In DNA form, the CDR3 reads TGCAGTGCCAGACTGGACTACACAGATACGCAGTATTTT.

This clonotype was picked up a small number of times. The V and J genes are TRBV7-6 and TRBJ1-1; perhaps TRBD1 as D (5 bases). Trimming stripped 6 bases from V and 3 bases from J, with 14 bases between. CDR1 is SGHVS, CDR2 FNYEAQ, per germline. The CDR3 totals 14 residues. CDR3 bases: TGTGCCAGCAGGGCAGGGATTAAGGACACTGAAGCTTTCTTT. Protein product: CASRAGIKDTEAFF.

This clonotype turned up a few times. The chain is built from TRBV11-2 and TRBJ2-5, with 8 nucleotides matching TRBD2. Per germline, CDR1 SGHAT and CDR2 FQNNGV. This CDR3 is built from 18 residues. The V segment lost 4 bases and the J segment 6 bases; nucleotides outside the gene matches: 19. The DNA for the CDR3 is TGTGCCAGCAGCTGGCGCCTGCCAGGGGCGGGGGGCGCGCAGACCCAGTACTTC. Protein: CASSWRLPGAGGAQTQYF.

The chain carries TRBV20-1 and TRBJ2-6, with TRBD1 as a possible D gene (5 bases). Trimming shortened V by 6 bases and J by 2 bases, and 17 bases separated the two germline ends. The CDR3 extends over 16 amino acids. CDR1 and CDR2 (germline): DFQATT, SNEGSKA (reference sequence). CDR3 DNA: TGCAGTGCGAGTGTTCTCCAGGGCCCTGGGGCCAACGTCCTGACTTTC. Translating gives CSASVLQGPGANVLTF.

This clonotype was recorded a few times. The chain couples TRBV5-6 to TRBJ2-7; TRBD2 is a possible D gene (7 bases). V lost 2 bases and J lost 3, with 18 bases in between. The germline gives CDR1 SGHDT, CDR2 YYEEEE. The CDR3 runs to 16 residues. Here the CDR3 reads CASSFWGPGTNYEQYF. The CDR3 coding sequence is TGTGCCAGCAGCTTTTGGGGGCCCGGGACTAACTACGAGCAGTACTTC.

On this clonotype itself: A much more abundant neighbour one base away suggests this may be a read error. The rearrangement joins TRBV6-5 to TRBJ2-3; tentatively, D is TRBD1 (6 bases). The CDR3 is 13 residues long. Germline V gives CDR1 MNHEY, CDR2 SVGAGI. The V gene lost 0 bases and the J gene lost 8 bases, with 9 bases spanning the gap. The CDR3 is CASSYSIGGTQYF. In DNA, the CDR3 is TGTGCCAGCAGTTACTCCATAGGGGGTACGCAGTATTTT.

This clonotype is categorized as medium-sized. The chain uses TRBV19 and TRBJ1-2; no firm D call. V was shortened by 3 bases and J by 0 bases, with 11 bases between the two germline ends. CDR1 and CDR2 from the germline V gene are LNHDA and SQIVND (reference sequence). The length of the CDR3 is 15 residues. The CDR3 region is CASSISGSTNYGYTF. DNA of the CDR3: TGTGCCAGTAGTATCTCTGGGTCAACTAACTATGGCTACACCTTC. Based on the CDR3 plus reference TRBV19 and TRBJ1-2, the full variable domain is DGGITQSPKYLFRKEGQNVTLSCEQNLNHDAMYWYRQDPGQGLRLIYYSQIVNDFQKGDIAEGYSVSREKKESFPLTVTSAQKNPTAFYLCASSISGSTNYGYTFGSGTRLTVV.

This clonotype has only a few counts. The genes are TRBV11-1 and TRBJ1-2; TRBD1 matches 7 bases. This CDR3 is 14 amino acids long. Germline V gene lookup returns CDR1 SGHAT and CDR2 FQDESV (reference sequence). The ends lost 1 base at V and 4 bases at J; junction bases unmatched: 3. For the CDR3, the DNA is TGTGCCAGCAGCTTAGGTACAGGGGCCTATGGCTACACCTTC. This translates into CASSLGTGAYGYTF.

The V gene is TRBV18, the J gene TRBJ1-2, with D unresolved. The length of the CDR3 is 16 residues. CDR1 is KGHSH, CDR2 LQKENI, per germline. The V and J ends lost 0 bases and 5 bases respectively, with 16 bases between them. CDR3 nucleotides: TGTGCCAGCTCACCACCGGGCAAGCAGTCGGTGTATGGCTACACCTTC. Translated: CASSPPGKQSVYGYTF.

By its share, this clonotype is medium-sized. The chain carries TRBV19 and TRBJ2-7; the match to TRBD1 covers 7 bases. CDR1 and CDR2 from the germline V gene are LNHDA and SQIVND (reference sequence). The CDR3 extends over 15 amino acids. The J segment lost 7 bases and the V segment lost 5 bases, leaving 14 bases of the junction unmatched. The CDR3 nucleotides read TGTGCCAGTAGTCTGGGGACAGTAACCAATTCGGAGCAGTACTTC. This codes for CASSLGTVTNSEQYF.

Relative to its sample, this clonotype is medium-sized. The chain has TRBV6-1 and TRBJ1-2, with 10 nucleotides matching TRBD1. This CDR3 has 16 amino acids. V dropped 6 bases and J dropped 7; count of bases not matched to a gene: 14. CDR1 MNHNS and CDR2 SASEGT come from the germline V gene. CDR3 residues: CASRTWATGGVFGYTF. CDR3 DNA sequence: TGTGCCAGCAGGACGTGGGCGACAGGGGGCGTGTTTGGCTACACCTTC.

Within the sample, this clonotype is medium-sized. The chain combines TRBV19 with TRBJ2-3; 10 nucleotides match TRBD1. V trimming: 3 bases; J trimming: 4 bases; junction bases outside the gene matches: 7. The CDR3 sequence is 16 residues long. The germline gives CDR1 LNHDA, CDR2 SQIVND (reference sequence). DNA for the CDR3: TGTGCCAGTAGTATTTCCCCGGGACAGGGGTCAGATACGCAGTATTTT. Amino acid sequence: CASSISPGQGSDTQYF.

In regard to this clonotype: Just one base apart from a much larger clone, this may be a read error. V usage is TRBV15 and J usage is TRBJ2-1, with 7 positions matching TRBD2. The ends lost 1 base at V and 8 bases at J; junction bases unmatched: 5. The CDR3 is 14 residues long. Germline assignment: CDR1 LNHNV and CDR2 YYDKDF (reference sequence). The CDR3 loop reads CATSRGGSVHEQFF. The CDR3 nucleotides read TGTGCCACCAGCAGAGGCGGGAGTGTTCATGAGCAGTTCTTC.

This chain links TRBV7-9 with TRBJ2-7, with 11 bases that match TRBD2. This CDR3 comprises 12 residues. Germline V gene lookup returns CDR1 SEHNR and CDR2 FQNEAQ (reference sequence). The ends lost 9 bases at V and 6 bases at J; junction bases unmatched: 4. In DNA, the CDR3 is TGTGCCAGTACTAGCGGGAGTCTCGAGCAGTACTTC. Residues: CASTSGSLEQYF.